The 22 T cell receptor beta chains given below trace back to one sample, sequenced in a study of control samples from healthy donors and cancer patients. Produced via immunoSEQ multiplex PCR; TCRdb's table is partial and in-frame only. Here the sample spans about 50,000 clones, approximately 92% being singletons. Sample: PBMCs. The source of these receptors is a man aged 25 to 45 with colorectal cancer.

This sequence joins TRBV5-5 and TRBJ1-1, with 7 bases fitting TRBD1. The V gene's germline CDR1 is SGHKS and CDR2 YYEKEE (reference sequence). CDR3 size: 15 residues. The trim removed 3 bases at V and 0 bases at J, leaving 5 bases unmatched. CDR3 nucleotide sequence: TGTGCCAGCAGCTCGGCAGACAGGGTGAACACTGAAGCTTTCTTT. It codes for CASSSADRVNTEAFF. The variable domain in full, with the rest retrieved from reference TRBV5-5 and TRBJ1-1, is DAGVTQSPTHLIKTRGQQVTLRCSPISGHKSVSWYQQVLGQGPQFIFQYYEKEERGRGNFPDRFSARQFPNYSSELNVNALLLGDSALYLCASSSADRVNTEAFFGQGTRLTVV.

This clone was picked up one time. The chain joins TRBV28 to TRBJ1-5; perhaps TRBD1 as D (5 bases). The CDR3 is 16 residues long. V gave up 3 bases and J gave up 0 bases, with 12 bases separating them. The germline V gene has CDR1 MDHEN and CDR2 SYDVKM. This chain's CDR3 is CASSFAGGHSNQPQHF. The CDR3 DNA follows: TGTGCCAGCAGTTTCGCTGGCGGACATAGCAATCAGCCCCAGCATTTT.

The sample holds one count of this clone. The genes are TRBV6-5 and TRBJ2-7; TRBD1 is a possible D gene (5 bases). Trimming pared 0 bases from V and 3 bases from J, leaving 9 bases between. The CDR3 sequence is 14 residues long. Germline CDR1 reads MNHEY; CDR2 reads SVGAGI. CDR3 nucleotides: TGTGCCAGCAGTTACTCGGGGCAGAACTACGAGCAGTACTTC. It translates to CASSYSGQNYEQYF.

The CDR3, as DNA: TGTGCCAGCAGTTTAACTAACTATGGCTACACCTTC. Protein sequence: CASSLTNYGYTF. The chain carries TRBV12-3 or TRBV12-4 and TRBJ1-2; no reliable D call. The CDR3 loop spans 12 amino acids. V was shortened by 2 bases and J by 0 bases, with 1 base between the two germline ends.

The chain uses TRBV18 and TRBJ1-2; 10 nucleotides align to TRBD1. This CDR3 has 15 residues. Germline loops: CDR1 KGHSH, CDR2 LQKENI. Germline trimming cut 3 bases from V and 6 bases from J; bases unmatched to any gene: 7. CDR3 sequence: CASSPGYGTGDGYTF. DNA for the CDR3: TGTGCCAGCTCACCGGGTTACGGGACAGGGGATGGCTACACCTTC.

This clone has just a few counts. V gene TRBV6-2 or TRBV6-3 combines with J gene TRBJ2-7; D is unclear. With 0 bases removed from V and 2 bases from J, the gap between germline ends came to 5 bases. This CDR3 spans 13 amino acids. Germline lookup yields CDR1 MNHEY and CDR2 SVGEGT. Here the CDR3 DNA reads TGTGCCAGCAGTTACTCGGGCGCCTACGAGCAGTACGTC. This sequence encodes CASSYSGAYEQYV.

The V and J genes are TRBV21-1 and TRBJ2-1; TRBD2 was called by the table and not checked on the DNA. TRBV21-1 is recorded as a pseudogene. The CDR3 consists of 15 residues. CDR3: CASSTGLANPHEQFF. CDR3 DNA sequence: TGTGCCAGCAGCACGGGACTAGCCAACCCTCATGAGCAGTTCTTC.

Turning to this clone: The germline gene is not matched at one end of the junction; a read error may be the cause. This sequence joins TRBV7-7 and TRBJ2-3; TRBD2 agrees at 7 bases. Germline CDR1 SSHAT, CDR2 FNYEAQ (reference sequence). The length of the CDR3 is 16 residues. The CDR3 region is CASSKAGSGGRDTQYF. DNA for the CDR3: TGTGCTAGCAGCAAAGCGGGGTCTGGTGGTAGAGATACGCAGTATTTT.

The rearrangement uses TRBV18 and TRBJ1-4; D unresolved. V was shortened by 2 bases and J by 2 bases, with 0 bases between the two germline ends. Germline V gene data show CDR1 as KGHSH and CDR2 as LQKENI. The CDR3 runs to 12 residues. CDR3 nucleotide sequence: TGTGCCAGCTCACCAACTAATGAAAAACTGTTTTTT. Residues: CASSPTNEKLFF.

The rearrangement joins TRBV3-1 (or the pseudogene TRBV3-2) to TRBJ1-3, with D possibly being TRBD1 (5 bases). Germline V gene lookup returns CDR1 LGHDT and CDR2 YNNKEL (reference sequence). CDR3 size: 15 residues. Trimming pared 1 base from V and 1 base from J, leaving 8 bases between. The CDR3 sequence: CASSQGGFSGNTIYF. The CDR3 nucleotides read TGTGCCAGCAGCCAAGGGGGGTTTTCTGGAAACACCATATATTTT.

The chain carries TRBV9 and TRBJ1-2; D ambiguous. Trimming stripped 0 bases from V and 6 bases from J, with 9 bases between. CDR1 is SGDLS, CDR2 YYNGEE, per germline. This CDR3 has 13 amino acids. The CDR3 DNA is TGTGCCAGCAGCGTAGGGGATCTTCATGGCTACACCTTC. Translated: CASSVGDLHGYTF.

The CDR3 DNA reads TGTGCCAGCAGTTACTCGGAGGTTAGGCCTGAAGCTTTCTTT. Protein sequence: CASSYSEVRPEAFF. The chain carries TRBV6-6 and TRBJ1-1; no reliable D call. The germline V gene encodes CDR1 MNHNY and CDR2 SVGAGI (reference sequence). The CDR3 contains 14 residues. Trimming cost V 0 bases and J 6 bases, with 11 bases left between them.

V is TRBV7-9 and J is TRBJ2-3; D remains ambiguous. The CDR3 length is 13 residues. V dropped 2 bases and J dropped 4 bases, with 7 bases sitting between them. CDR1 and CDR2 (germline): SEHNR, FQNEAQ (reference sequence). This CDR3 is CASSLYLSDTQYF. The CDR3 DNA reads as TGTGCCAGCAGCTTATACTTGTCAGATACGCAGTATTTT.

The V call is TRBV19, the J call TRBJ1-1; the D gene is possibly TRBD1 (6 bases). Trimming took 4 bases from V and 7 from J, leaving 13 bases between them. CDR1 is LNHDA and CDR2 is SQIVND in the germline V gene (reference sequence). This CDR3 is 13 amino acids long. Written as DNA, the CDR3 is TGTGCCAGTAGTACTAACAGGGAAAATGAAGCTTTCTTT. This encodes CASSTNRENEAFF. The full variable domain, its missing parts supplied by reference TRBV19 and TRBJ1-1, is DGGITQSPKYLFRKEGQNVTLSCEQNLNHDAMYWYRQDPGQGLRLIYYSQIVNDFQKGDIAEGYSVSREKKESFPLTVTSAQKNPTAFYLCASSTNRENEAFFGQGTRLTVV.

The V call is TRBV29-1, the J call TRBJ1-1; 9 bases align to TRBD1. The V gene's germline CDR1 is SQVTM and CDR2 ANQGSEA. Trimming took 7 bases from V and 0 from J; bases not matched to a gene: 9. The CDR3 has 15 amino acids. CDR3 sequence reads: CSGGQGYTMNTEAFF. The DNA for the CDR3 is TGCAGCGGGGGACAGGGCTATACCATGAACACTGAAGCTTTCTTT.

This clone was counted a single time. This chain uses TRBV19 with TRBJ2-7; maybe TRBD1 (5 bases). Germline V gene data show CDR1 as LNHDA and CDR2 as SQIVND (reference sequence). The CDR3 runs 12 residues. V dropped 4 bases and J dropped 3 bases, with 7 bases sitting between them. Here the CDR3 reads CASSRDSYEQYV. The CDR3, as DNA: TGTGCCAGTAGTAGAGACAGCTACGAGCAGTACGTC.

The V call is TRBV5-1, the J call TRBJ1-1; 7 bases agree with TRBD1. CDR3 length: 13 residues. With 5 bases clipped from V and 2 bases from J, the junction kept 3 bases outside the gene matches. CDR1 is SGHRS, CDR2 YFSETQ, per germline. CDR3 sequence reads: CASSRGLNTEAFF. In DNA, the CDR3 is TGCGCCAGCAGTAGGGGGCTAAACACTGAAGCTTTCTTT.

The V call is TRBV6-6, the J call TRBJ2-1; 11 nucleotides agree with TRBD2. The CDR3 is made up of 16 amino acids. The germline V gene has CDR1 MNHNY and CDR2 SVGAGI (reference sequence). With V trimmed by 4 bases and J by 2 bases, 4 bases remained unmatched. This CDR3 is CASSSSGGWAYNEQFF. The DNA for the CDR3 is TGTGCCAGCAGTTCTAGCGGGGGGTGGGCCTACAATGAGCAGTTCTTC.

This clone occurred a few times. J is TRBJ1-4 and V is TRBV6-1; possibly TRBD1 for D (5 bases). Trimming left V 3 bases short and J 3 bases short, with 8 bases between. The CDR3 is 14 residues long. CDR1 is MNHNS and CDR2 is SASEGT in the germline V gene. The CDR3 here is CASSEGTSNEKLFF. DNA for the CDR3: TGTGCCAGCAGTGAGGGGACGTCTAATGAAAAACTGTTTTTT.

The chain carries TRBV9 and TRBJ1-2; 11 bases fit TRBD1. The V segment lost 5 bases and the J segment 5 bases; nucleotides outside the gene matches: 8. The CDR3 consists of 15 residues. Germline CDR1 reads SGDLS; CDR2 reads YYNGEE. CDR3 DNA sequence: TGTGCCAGCAGACGCCGGGACAGGGGGTTGTATGGCTACACCTTC. The encoded protein is CASRRRDRGLYGYTF.

J is TRBJ1-2 and V is TRBV24-1; D perhaps matches TRBD1 (5 bases). Germline V gene lookup returns CDR1 KGHDR and CDR2 SFDVKD. The CDR3 runs to 18 residues. The V gene lost 2 bases and the J gene lost 4 bases, with 22 bases spanning the gap. In DNA form, the CDR3 reads TGTGCCACCAGTGATTATCGAACCGAGTCAGAAGGGGTCTATGGCTACACCTTC. The encoded protein is CATSDYRTESEGVYGYTF.

This chain joins TRBV24-1 and TRBJ1-1; D remains unclear. V lost 5 bases and J 0 bases, leaving 9 bases between the germline ends. Germline V CDR1 and CDR2: KGHDR, SFDVKD. This CDR3 has 14 residues. CDR3 bases: TGTGCCACCAGTGTGGGTGGAATGAACACTGAAGCTTTCTTT. Its translation is CATSVGGMNTEAFF.